Listed here are 2 T cell receptor beta chains from one sample, sequenced in a study of T cell repertoires in cytomegalovirus infection. Via MiXCR, TCRdb re-called the reads, giving one row per CDR3 protein. The table shows hundreds of thousands of distinct CDR3 sequences, with around a third occurring only once. What these receptors recognize is not known. The source was cultured CD8+ T cells from PBMCs, collected from culture after CMV antigen stimulation. These receptors all come from a human donor in good health (CMV status not recorded). Some clones in this sample may be carry-over from other donors' samples.

This clonotype was recorded a few times. This chain links TRBV2 with TRBJ1-2; the D is unclear. Germline-derived CDR1 and CDR2 are SNHLY and FYNNEI. CDR3 length: 11 amino acids. Trimming stripped 9 bases from V and 8 bases from J, with 13 bases between. CDR3 sequence reads: CARGDIEGYTF. The CDR3 DNA is TGTGCCAGGGGCGACATCGAGGGCTACACCTTC.

This clonotype was detected a few times. The DNA for the CDR3 is TGTGCCAGCAGCTTAGCGTACGGGTATTCACCCCTCCACTTT. It is translated as CASSLAYGYSPLHF. The V call is TRBV7-9, the J call TRBJ1-6; D unclear. Trimming took off 0 bases at V and 8 bases at J, with 8 bases between the two ends. This CDR3 is 14 amino acids long. The germline CDR1 and CDR2 sequences are SEHNR and FQNEAQ (reference sequence).